The sequence of this T cell receptor (beta chain) was determined in a study of blood T cell repertoires in COVID-19. Study-level background: Sites across the United States, Italy and Spain contributed samples from acute and convalescent COVID-19.

How the authors handled the data: Estimated nucleated cell counts came from reference gene primer amplification. This table comes from immunoSEQ multiplex PCR, and its TCRdb copy is limited to in-frame clones, with some not included. V and J calls and clone size are copied from that table; D and trimming were computed from the DNA. Of tens of thousands of clones in the sample, around 87% were seen once. This clonotype originated in a man in his 60s with active COVID-19. The sample taken for sequencing was peripheral blood.

The CDR3 DNA sequence: TGTGCCAGCAGGGGGGCACCGGGACAGGCAAACACTGAAGCTTTCTTT. Protein product: CASRGAPGQANTEAFF. The chain couples TRBV2 to TRBJ1-1; TRBD1 matches 8 bases. V was pared by 6 bases and J by 2 bases, with 11 bases of the junction left unmatched. The CDR3 covers 16 residues. Germline V gives CDR1 SNHLY, CDR2 FYNNEI.